One and the same sample provided the 11 T cell receptor beta chains below, sequenced in a study of cytomegalovirus exposure and HLA in healthy donors. Sequenced by immunoSEQ multiplex PCR; TCRdb stores in-frame clones only, minus some. This table has about 90,000 clones, 84% appearing once. Input material: PBMCs. These receptors came from a young woman in good health and CMV-seropositive.

The chain's CDR3 is CASRENRGVGYEQYF. The CDR3 nucleotides read TGTGCCAGCAGGGAGAACAGGGGGGTAGGCTACGAGCAGTACTTC. V is TRBV6-5 and J is TRBJ2-7; 8 nucleotides agree with TRBD1. V was pared by 6 bases and J by 3 bases, with 10 bases of the junction left unmatched. The germline gives CDR1 MNHEY, CDR2 SVGAGI. The CDR3 covers 15 residues.

The chain carries TRBV27 and TRBJ2-3; possibly TRBD1 for D (6 bases). CDR3 length: 15 amino acids. V was pared by 5 bases and J by 4 bases, with 16 bases between. Germline CDR1 reads MNHEY; CDR2 reads SMNVEV (reference sequence). This chain's CDR3 is CASSPGTWWADTQYF. Written as DNA, the CDR3 is TGTGCCAGCAGTCCCGGGACATGGTGGGCAGATACGCAGTATTTT.

V and J are TRBV6-4 and TRBJ2-3; 8 bases map to TRBD1. V trimming: 0 bases; J trimming: 6 bases; junction bases outside the gene matches: 8. The CDR3 totals 16 residues. The germline V gene has CDR1 MRHNA and CDR2 SNTAGT. The CDR3 sequence is CASSDSMAGGVDTQYF. The DNA for the CDR3 is TGTGCCAGCAGTGACTCGATGGCAGGGGGCGTGGATACGCAGTATTTT.

V gene TRBV28 combines with J gene TRBJ1-1, with D possibly matching TRBD1 (6 bases). The germline V gene encodes CDR1 MDHEN and CDR2 SYDVKM. Trimming pared 2 bases from V and 0 bases from J, leaving 13 bases between. This CDR3 has 16 residues. The CDR3 loop reads CASSLPFAGVNTEAFF. CDR3 DNA sequence: TGTGCCAGCAGTTTACCATTCGCAGGGGTGAACACTGAAGCTTTCTTT.

The CDR3 DNA follows: TGTGCCAGTGGAGGACAGGGCGGCAATCAGCCCCAGCATTTT. Protein: CASGGQGGNQPQHF. This chain connects TRBV19 to TRBJ1-5, with 8 bases aligning to TRBD1. The V segment lost 8 bases and the J segment 2 bases; nucleotides outside the gene matches: 5. This CDR3 comprises 14 residues. Per germline, CDR1 LNHDA and CDR2 SQIVND (reference sequence).

The gene calls are TRBV30 and TRBJ2-6; TRBD1 might be the D (6 bases). This CDR3 spans 15 amino acids. CDR1 is GTSNPN and CDR2 is SVGIG in the germline V gene (reference sequence). The germline V and J ends were trimmed by 3 bases and 2 bases, with 11 bases remaining between them. The CDR3 DNA is TGTGCCTGGAGGAGGGACATTGCTGGGGCCAACGTCCTGACTTTC. Translated, it gives CAWRRDIAGANVLTF.

The chain links TRBV28 to TRBJ2-1; D call uncertain. The CDR3 spans 19 residues. The ends were cut back, 6 bases at V and 4 bases at J, with 28 bases in the middle. CDR1 and CDR2 from the germline V gene are MDHEN and SYDVKM. The CDR3 DNA sequence: TGTGCCAGCAGCCCCCCTGGGTACAGACCGAAGATAACTTACAATGAGCAGTTCTTC. Its protein is CASSPPGYRPKITYNEQFF.

CDR3 in amino acids: CASPQAREAEDTQYF. CDR3 bases: TGTGCCAGTCCCCAGGCCAGGGAAGCAGAAGATACGCAGTATTTT. The V and J genes are TRBV19 and TRBJ2-3; D is perhaps TRBD1 (5 bases). This CDR3 region has 15 residues. V lost 8 bases and J lost 5, with 20 bases in between. Per the germline V gene, CDR1 is LNHDA and CDR2 is SQIVND (reference sequence).

Remarks on this clone: Other DNA sequences in this sample translate to the same CDR3. As DNA, the CDR3 is TGTGCCAGCAGCTTAGGCAGCCAAGAGACCCAGTACTTC. As protein: CASSLGSQETQYF. The J gene is TRBJ2-5, the V gene TRBV13, with D hard to call. V shed 0 bases and J shed 1 base, with 3 bases lying between them. CDR3 length: 13 residues. CDR1 PRHDT and CDR2 FYEKMQ come from the germline V gene (reference sequence). Filled out from reference TRBV13 and TRBJ2-5, the complete variable domain reads AAGVIQSPRHLIKEKRETATLKCYPIPRHDTVYWYQQGPGQDPQFLISFYEKMQSDKGSIPDRFSAQQFSDYHSELNMSSLELGDSALYFCASSLGSQETQYFGPGTRLLVL.

The chain employs TRBV5-1 and TRBJ1-5; D is ambiguous. The CDR3 length is 14 residues. V was cut by 4 bases and J by 0 bases, with 8 bases left in between. The V gene's germline CDR1 is SGHRS and CDR2 YFSETQ. In nucleotides, the CDR3 is TGCGCCAGCAGCAGCGGGGATAGCAATCAGCCCCAGCATTTT. Translation gives CASSSGDSNQPQHF.

V is TRBV7-9 and J is TRBJ2-7; TRBD1 might be the D (5 bases). V lost 3 bases and J lost 0, with 9 bases in between. Germline V lookup: CDR1 SEHNR, CDR2 FQNEAQ (reference sequence). The CDR3 spans 14 residues. Here the CDR3 reads CASSFDSSSYEQYF. DNA of the CDR3: TGTGCCAGCAGCTTTGACAGTAGCTCCTACGAGCAGTACTTC.